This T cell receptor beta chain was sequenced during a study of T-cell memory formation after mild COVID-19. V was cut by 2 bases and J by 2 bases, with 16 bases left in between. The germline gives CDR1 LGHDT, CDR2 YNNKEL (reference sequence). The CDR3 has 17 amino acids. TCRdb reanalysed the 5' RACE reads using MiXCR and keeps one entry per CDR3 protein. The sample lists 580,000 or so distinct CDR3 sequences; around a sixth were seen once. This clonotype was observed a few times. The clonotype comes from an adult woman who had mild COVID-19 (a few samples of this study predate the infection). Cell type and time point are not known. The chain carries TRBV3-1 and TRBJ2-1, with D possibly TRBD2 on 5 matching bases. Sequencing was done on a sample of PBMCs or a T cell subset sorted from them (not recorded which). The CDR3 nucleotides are TGTGCCAGCAGCCAAAGTCCGCGGGCGGGCCCCTACAATGAGCAGTTCTTC. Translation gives CASSQSPRAGPYNEQFF.